This T cell receptor beta chain was observed in a study of PD-1 blockade in classical Hodgkin lymphoma. Worth noting for this clone: The target antigen is unknown.

Study-wide points: Significant TCR diversity gains by C4D1 occurred in CD4+ but not CD8+ cells. Causes of the repertoire differences remain undefined, possibly disease activity or prior therapy.

Data came from immunoSEQ multiplex PCR; TCRdb stores just in-frame clones and leaves some out. The data show 38,000 or so clones, about 70% seen once. Relapse after autologous stem cell transplantation occurred in every patient, and brentuximab vedotin exposure varied. This CDR3 is built from 16 residues. After removal of 7 bases from V and 0 bases from J, the junction contained 10 bases not matched to a gene. Germline CDR1 and CDR2: MNHNY and SVGAGI (reference sequence). The sample consisted of peripheral blood mononuclear cells (PBMCs), taken before the second cycle of nivolumab. The V gene is TRBV6-6, the J gene TRBJ1-1; 8 bases agree with TRBD1. This receptor was obtained from a human donor with classical Hodgkin lymphoma. As DNA, the CDR3 is TGTGCCAGCACTACTGGACAGGGTATTTTGAACACTGAAGCTTTCTTT. Translated, it gives CASTTGQGILNTEAFF.